This TCR beta chain came from a study of blood T cells in healthy people across ages. V lost 5 bases and J lost 5; bases outside the gene matches: 7. CDR1 is MNHEY, CDR2 SMNVEV, per germline (reference sequence). The CDR3 contains 14 residues. Turning to this clonotype: What it binds is unknown.

Study results and caveats: Any conclusive comparison of naive versus antigen-experienced cells was prevented by using unsorted PBMCs. A roughly linear age-dependent decrease characterized TCR beta diversity per million T cells.

Researchers isolated at least 7 million PBMCs per sample. The second PCR ran about 6 to 12 cycles with a sample-barcoded 5' primer and J-beta primers. Sequencing of every sample gave 3 million or more CDR3-containing paired-end reads. Via MiXCR, TCRdb re-called the 5' RACE reads, giving one row per CDR3 protein. In the table there are about 1.8 million distinct CDR3 sequences, around 48% of which are singletons. The TCR sequence derives from a woman aged 40 to 49 in good health. The chain links TRBV27 to TRBJ1-1; 8 positions agree with TRBD1. Sequencing was carried out using blood. In DNA, the CDR3 is TGTGCCAGCAGTAAAGCAGGGGGCGGAACTGAAGCTTTCTTT. Its protein product is CASSKAGGGTEAFF.